One T cell receptor beta chain is described in this entry. What this receptor recognizes is not known. The CDR3 contains 15 residues, cysteine and phenylalanine counted. The nucleotide record is missing. CDR1 and CDR2 were assigned from the germline V gene as MNHNS and SASEGT. From each donor, a roughly 2.6 ml peripheral blood sample was collected into PAXgene tubes and stored at -80 degrees C. Total RNA was isolated from whole blood with the PAXgene blood miRNA kit on an automated QIAcube, without T cell sorting. Peripheral blood from monozygotic twin pairs, either concordant or discordant for inflammatory bowel disease, underwent deep TCRalpha and TCRbeta repertoire profiling that used unique molecular barcoding. For every twin pair, smoking habits were documented, and each individual was categorised as a current, former or never smoker. The method was 5' RACE. Preparation of each TCR library used approximately 4,000 ng of total RNA. For each sample, cDNA synthesis was carried out in eight separate reactions using SMARTScribe reverse transcriptase. During cDNA synthesis, template switching introduced unique molecular identifiers that contained a 6-nucleotide sample barcode. Two nested PCRs of roughly 16 and 10 cycles amplified the TCRalpha and TCRbeta cDNA, and bead purification followed each PCR. Before amplification, the cDNA was treated with uracil DNA-glycosylase and purified using the QIAquick PCR purification kit. In the second PCR, Illumina TruSeq-compatible adapters and sample-specific barcodes were added. Library quality and concentration were assessed using TapeStation and Qubit, and roughly 5 ng of each library was pooled. Pooled libraries were sequenced on an Illumina HiSeq2500 single-index Rapid Run with 2 x 100 bp reads and custom sequencing primers. In the original analysis: UMI-based consensus assembly with MiGEC version 1.2.6 was used to correct PCR and sequencing errors. MiXCR version 2.1.1 was used for V(D)J alignment, clonotype assembly and CDR3 extraction. To normalise gene usage, clonotype sharing and MAIT/NKT TCR abundance, the analysis used the top 1000, 10 000 and 20 000 clonotypes per sample. After downsampling to 27 000 UMIs, diversity was calculated as the inverse Simpson index using the vegan R package. Paired Mann-Whitney U tests were applied to discordant twin pairs, and Benjamini-Hochberg correction was used for multiple testing. The reads went through TCRdb reprocessing, and each CDR3 protein sequence gets one entry with no DNA. The V and J calls follow TCRdb's processing rather than the paper's. This sample's table lists a few hundred thousand distinct CDR3 sequences. The ten largest clones capture 2.5% to 3% of the sample.

The sample is drawn from a study of monozygotic twins with inflammatory bowel disease (dated by TCRdb to 2018 to 2020). The study in broad terms: A total of approximately 28 monozygotic twin pairs were included in the full study, comprising nine German pairs (four IBD-concordant, five IBD-discordant) and 19 IBD-discordant Danish pairs. The search for disease-associated traits relied mainly on comparing, within discordant pairs, IBD patients with their genetically identical healthy co-twins. Each individual had, on average, about 151 000 unique TCRalpha sequences and 181 000 unique TCRbeta sequences available for analysis. What the research found in general, with its limitations: Because patients received different immunosuppressive treatments, the repertoires may have picked up extra background noise and variability between individuals. No single strong signal or clonotype linked to IBD turned up in the results, so the idea that one exists was not supported. Different T cell subtypes could not be distinguished in the analysis. Compared with healthy twins, IBD patients shared fewer clonotypes with other individuals, and the difference was most pronounced in patients with signs of disease activity. Repertoire similarity did not differ between concordant and discordant twins, possibly due to limited statistical power. IBD patients had lower TCRbeta repertoire diversity, measured by the inverse Simpson index, than their healthy co-twins.

In this chain, TRBV6-1 is recombined with TRBJ2-7; the TCRdb call, TRBD2, lacks DNA for checking. This TCR came from a human donor with ulcerative colitis or Crohn's disease, or a healthy co-twin of an affected twin (not recorded which). The sequenced sample was blood. The CDR3 region reads CASIQYRWGGYEQYF.